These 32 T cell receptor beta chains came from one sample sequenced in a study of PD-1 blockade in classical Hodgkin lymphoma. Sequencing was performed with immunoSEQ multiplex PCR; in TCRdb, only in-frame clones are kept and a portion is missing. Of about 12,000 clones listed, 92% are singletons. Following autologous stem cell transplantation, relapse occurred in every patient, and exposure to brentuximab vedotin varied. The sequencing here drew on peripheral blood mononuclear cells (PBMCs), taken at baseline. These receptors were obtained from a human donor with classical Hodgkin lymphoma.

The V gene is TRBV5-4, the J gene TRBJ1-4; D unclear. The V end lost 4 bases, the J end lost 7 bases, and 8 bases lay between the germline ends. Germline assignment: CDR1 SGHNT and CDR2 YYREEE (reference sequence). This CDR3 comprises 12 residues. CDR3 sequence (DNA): TGTGCCAGCAGCGTGGACGGTGAAAAACTGTTTTTT. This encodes CASSVDGEKLFF.

CDR3 sequence (DNA): TGTGCCAGCTCACCACGTAGCGGGAGAGAGACCCAGTACTTC. It translates to CASSPRSGRETQYF. The V gene is TRBV18, the J gene TRBJ2-5; TRBD2 agrees at 9 bases. The CDR3 loop spans 14 amino acids. Per germline, CDR1 KGHSH and CDR2 LQKENI. V was clipped by 1 base and J by 4 bases; unmatched bases: 1.

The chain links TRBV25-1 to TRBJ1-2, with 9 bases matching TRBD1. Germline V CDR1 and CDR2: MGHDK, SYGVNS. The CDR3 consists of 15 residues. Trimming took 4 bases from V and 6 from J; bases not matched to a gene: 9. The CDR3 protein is CASSAPGTGRDGYTF. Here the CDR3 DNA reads TGTGCCAGCAGTGCACCAGGGACAGGGCGGGATGGCTACACCTTC.

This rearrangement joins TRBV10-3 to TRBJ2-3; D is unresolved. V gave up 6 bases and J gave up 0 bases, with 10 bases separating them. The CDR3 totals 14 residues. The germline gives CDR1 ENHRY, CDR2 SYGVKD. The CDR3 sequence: CAISGGWSTDTQYF. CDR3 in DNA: TGTGCCATCAGCGGTGGCTGGAGCACAGATACGCAGTATTTT.

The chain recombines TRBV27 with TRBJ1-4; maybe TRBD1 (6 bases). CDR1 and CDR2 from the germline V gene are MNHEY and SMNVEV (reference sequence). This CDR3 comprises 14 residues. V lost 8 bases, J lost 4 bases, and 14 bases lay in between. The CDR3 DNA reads TGTGCCAGCCCGAGACAGACAGGTAATGAAAAACTGTTTTTT. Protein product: CASPRQTGNEKLFF.

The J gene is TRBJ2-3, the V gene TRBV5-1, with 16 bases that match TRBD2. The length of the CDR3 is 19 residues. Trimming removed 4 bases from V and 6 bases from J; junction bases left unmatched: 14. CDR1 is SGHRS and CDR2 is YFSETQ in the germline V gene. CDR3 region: CASSQFGTSGRAGSDTQYF. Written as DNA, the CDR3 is TGCGCCAGCAGCCAGTTCGGGACTAGCGGGAGGGCCGGGTCTGATACGCAGTATTTT.

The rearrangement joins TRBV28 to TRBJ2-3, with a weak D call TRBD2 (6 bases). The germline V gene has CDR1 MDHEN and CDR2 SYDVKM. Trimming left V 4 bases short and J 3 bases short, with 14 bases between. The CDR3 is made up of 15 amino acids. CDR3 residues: CASSSPGEGTDTQYF. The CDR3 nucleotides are TGTGCCAGCAGTTCCCCGGGAGAGGGGACAGATACGCAGTATTTT.

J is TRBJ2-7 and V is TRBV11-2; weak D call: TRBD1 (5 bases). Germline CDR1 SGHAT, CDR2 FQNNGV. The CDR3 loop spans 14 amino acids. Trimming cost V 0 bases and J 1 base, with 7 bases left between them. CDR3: CASSLEPGSYEQYF. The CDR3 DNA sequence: TGTGCCAGCAGCTTAGAACCAGGGTCCTACGAGCAGTACTTC.

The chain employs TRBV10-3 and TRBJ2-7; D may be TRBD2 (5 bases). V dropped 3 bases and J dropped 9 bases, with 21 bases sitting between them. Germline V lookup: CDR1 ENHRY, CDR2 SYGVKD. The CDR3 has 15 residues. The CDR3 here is CAISDISSYSIGQYF. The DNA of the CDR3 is TGTGCCATCAGTGACATCTCTAGCTACTCCATAGGGCAGTACTTC.

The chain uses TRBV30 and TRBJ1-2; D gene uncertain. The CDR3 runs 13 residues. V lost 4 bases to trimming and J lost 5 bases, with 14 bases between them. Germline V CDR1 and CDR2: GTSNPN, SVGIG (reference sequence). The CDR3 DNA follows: TGTGCCTGGATGGAGACCGAGGCATATGGCTACACCTTC. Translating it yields CAWMETEAYGYTF.

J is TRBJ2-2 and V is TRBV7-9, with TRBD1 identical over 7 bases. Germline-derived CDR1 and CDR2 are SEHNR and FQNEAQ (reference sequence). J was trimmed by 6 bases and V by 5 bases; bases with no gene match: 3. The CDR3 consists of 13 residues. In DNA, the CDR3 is TGTGCCAGCAGCCCGACAGGGTCCGGGGAGCTGTTTTTT. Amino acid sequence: CASSPTGSGELFF. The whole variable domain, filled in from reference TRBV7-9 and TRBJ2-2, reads DTGVSQNPRHKITKRGQNVTFRCDPISEHNRLYWYRQTLGQGPEFLTYFQNEAQLEKSRLLSDRFSAERPKGSFSTLEIQRTEQGDSAMYLCASSPTGSGELFFGEGSRLTVL.

CDR3 DNA: TGTGCCAGCAGCTCCCTACTAGGCTATACGCAGTATTTT. This gives the protein CASSSLLGYTQYF. The V gene is TRBV7-3, the J gene TRBJ2-3, with a weak D call TRBD2 (5 bases). V gave up 4 bases and J gave up 7 bases, with 12 bases separating them. The CDR3 is 13 residues long. Per germline, CDR1 SGHTA and CDR2 FQGTGA.

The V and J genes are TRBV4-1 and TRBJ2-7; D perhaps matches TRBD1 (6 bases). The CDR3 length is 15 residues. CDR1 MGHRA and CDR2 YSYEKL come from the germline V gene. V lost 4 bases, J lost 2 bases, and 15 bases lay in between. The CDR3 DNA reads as TGCGCCAGCAGCCTCCGGGACACCTTTCCCTACGAGCAGTACTTC. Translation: CASSLRDTFPYEQYF.

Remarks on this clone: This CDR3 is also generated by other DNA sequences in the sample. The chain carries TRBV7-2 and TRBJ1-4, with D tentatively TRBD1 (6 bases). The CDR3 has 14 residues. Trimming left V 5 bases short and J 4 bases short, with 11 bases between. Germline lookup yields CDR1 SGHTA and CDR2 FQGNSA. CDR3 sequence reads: CASSPGGLNEKLFF. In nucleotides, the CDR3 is TGTGCCAGCAGCCCTGGGGGCCTTAATGAAAAACTGTTTTTT.

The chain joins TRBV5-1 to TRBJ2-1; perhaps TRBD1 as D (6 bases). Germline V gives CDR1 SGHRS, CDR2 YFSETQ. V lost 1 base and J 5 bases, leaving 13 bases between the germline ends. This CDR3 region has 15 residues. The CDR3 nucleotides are TGCGCCAGCAGCTTGCGTGGACAGCCGAACAATGAGCAGTTCTTC. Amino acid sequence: CASSLRGQPNNEQFF.

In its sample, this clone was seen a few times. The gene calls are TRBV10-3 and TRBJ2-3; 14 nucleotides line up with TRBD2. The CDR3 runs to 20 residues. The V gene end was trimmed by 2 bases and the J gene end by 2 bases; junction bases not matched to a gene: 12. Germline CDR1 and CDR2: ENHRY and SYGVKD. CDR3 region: CAISEREGLAGVGYTDTQYF. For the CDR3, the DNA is TGTGCCATCAGTGAGCGTGAGGGACTAGCGGGAGTAGGTTACACAGATACGCAGTATTTT.

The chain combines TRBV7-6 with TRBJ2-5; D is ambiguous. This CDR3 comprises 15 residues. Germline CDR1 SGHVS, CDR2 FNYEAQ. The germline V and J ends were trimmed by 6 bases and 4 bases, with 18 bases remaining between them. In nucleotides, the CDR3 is TGTGCCAGCAGTCCCCGGGCCTATAGTGGAGAGACCCAGTACTTC. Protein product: CASSPRAYSGETQYF.

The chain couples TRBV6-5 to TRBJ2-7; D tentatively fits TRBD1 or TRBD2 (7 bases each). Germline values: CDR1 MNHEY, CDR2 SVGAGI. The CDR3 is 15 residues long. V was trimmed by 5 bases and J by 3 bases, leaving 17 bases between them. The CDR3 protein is CASSPSGSGGYEQYF. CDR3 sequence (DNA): TGTGCCAGCAGTCCTAGCGGTTCAGGGGGCTACGAGCAGTACTTC.

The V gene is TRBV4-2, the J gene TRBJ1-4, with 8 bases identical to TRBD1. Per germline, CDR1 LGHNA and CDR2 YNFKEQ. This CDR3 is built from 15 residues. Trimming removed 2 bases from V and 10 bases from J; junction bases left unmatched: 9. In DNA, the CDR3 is TGTGCCAGCAGCCAATTGGACAGGGACGGTGGAAAACTGTTTTTT. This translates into CASSQLDRDGGKLFF.

Here the CDR3 DNA reads TGTGCCAGCAGCCAGGGGACTAGCGGGATCTACGAGCAGTACTTC. It codes for CASSQGTSGIYEQYF. The V call is TRBV4-2, the J call TRBJ2-7, with 13 nucleotides matching TRBD2. The germline V gene encodes CDR1 LGHNA and CDR2 YNFKEQ. V was clipped by 3 bases and J by 3 bases; unmatched bases: 2. The CDR3 extends over 15 amino acids.

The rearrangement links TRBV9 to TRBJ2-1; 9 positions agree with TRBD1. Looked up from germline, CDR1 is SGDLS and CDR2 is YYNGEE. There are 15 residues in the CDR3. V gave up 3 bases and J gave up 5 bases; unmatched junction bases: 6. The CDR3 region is CASSERDRDDNEQFF. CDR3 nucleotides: TGTGCCAGCAGCGAGAGGGACAGGGACGACAATGAGCAGTTCTTC. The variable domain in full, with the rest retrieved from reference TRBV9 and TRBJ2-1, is DSGVTQTPKHLITATGQRVTLRCSPRSGDLSVYWYQQSLDQGLQFLIQYYNGEERAKGNILERFSAQQFPDLHSELNLSSLELGDSALYFCASSERDRDDNEQFFGPGTRLTVL.

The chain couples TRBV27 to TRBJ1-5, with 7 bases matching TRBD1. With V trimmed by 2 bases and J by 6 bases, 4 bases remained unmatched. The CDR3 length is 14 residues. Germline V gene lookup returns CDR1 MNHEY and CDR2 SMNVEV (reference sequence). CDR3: CASSLQGGGQPQHF. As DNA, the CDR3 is TGTGCCAGCAGTTTACAGGGGGGCGGTCAGCCCCAGCATTTT.

CDR3: CASSQDLTTGELFF. DNA for the CDR3: TGCGCCAGCAGCCAAGATCTCACCACCGGGGAGCTGTTTTTT. The rearrangement uses TRBV4-1 and TRBJ2-2; D uncertain. Deletions cut 0 bases from V and 4 bases from J, with 6 bases between. The CDR3 has 14 amino acids. Germline assignment: CDR1 MGHRA and CDR2 YSYEKL.

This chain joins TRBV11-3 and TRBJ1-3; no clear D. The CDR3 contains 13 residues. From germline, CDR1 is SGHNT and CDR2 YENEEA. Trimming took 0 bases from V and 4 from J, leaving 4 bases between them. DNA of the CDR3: TGTGCCAGCAGCTTAGAACGCGGAAACACCATATATTTT. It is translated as CASSLERGNTIYF.

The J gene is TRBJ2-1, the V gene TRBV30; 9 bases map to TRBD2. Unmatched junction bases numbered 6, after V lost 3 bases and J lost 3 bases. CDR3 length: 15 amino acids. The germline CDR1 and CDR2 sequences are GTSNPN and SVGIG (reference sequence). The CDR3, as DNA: TGTGCCTGGAGCGTAGCGGGGGCCTTCTACAATGAGCAGTTCTTC. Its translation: CAWSVAGAFYNEQFF.

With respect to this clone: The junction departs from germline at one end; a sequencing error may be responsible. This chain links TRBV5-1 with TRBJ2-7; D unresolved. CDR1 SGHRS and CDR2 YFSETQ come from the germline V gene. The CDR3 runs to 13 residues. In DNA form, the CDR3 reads TGTGCCAGCAGTTACCGCTCAACCTACGAGCAGTACTTC. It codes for CASSYRSTYEQYF. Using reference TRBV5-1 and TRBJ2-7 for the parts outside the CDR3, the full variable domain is KAGVTQTPRYLIKTRGQQVTLSCSPISGHRSVSWYQQTPGQGLQFLFEYFSETQRNKGNFPGRFSGRQFSNSRSEMNVSTLELGDSALYLCASSYRSTYEQYFGPGTRLTVT.

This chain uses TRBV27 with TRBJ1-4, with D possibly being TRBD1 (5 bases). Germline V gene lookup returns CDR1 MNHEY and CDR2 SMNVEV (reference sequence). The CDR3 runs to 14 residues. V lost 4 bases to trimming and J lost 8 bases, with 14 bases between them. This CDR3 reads CASSSGAEEEKLFF. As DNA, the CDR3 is TGTGCCAGCAGTTCTGGGGCGGAAGAGGAAAAACTGTTTTTT.

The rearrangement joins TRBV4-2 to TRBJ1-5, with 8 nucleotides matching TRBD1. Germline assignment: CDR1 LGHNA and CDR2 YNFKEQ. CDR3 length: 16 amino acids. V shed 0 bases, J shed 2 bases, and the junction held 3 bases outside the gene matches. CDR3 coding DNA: TGTGCCAGCAGCCAAGATTCAGGGGGCGGCAATCAGCCCCAGCATTTT. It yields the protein CASSQDSGGGNQPQHF.

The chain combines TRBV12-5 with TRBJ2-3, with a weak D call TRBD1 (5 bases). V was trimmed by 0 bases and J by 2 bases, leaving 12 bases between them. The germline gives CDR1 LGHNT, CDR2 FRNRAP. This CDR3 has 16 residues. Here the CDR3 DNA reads TGTGCTAGTGGTTTGGTATTAGGGGTGGTCACAGATACGCAGTATTTT. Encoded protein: CASGLVLGVVTDTQYF.

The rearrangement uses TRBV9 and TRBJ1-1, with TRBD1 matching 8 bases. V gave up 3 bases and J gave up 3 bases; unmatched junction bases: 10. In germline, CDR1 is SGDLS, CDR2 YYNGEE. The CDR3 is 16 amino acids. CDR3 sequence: CASSADPQGADTEAFF. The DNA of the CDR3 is TGTGCCAGCAGCGCAGACCCTCAGGGGGCGGACACTGAAGCTTTCTTT.

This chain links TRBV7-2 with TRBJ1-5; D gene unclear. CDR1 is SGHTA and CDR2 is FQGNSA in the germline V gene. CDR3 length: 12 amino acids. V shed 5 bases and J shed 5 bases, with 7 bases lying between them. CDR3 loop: CASSEIYQPQHF. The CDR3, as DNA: TGTGCCAGCAGCGAAATCTATCAGCCCCAGCATTTT. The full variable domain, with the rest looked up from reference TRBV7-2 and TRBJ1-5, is GAGVSQSPSNKVTEKGKDVELRCDPISGHTALYWYRQSLGQGLEFLIYFQGNSAPDKSGLPSDRFSAERTGGSVSTLTIQRTQQEDSAVYLCASSEIYQPQHFGDGTRLSIL.

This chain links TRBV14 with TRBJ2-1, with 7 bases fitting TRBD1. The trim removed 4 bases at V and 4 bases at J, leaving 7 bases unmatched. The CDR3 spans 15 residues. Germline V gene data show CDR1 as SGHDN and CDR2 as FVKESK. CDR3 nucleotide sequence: TGTGCCAGCAGCCGAACCGGGACAGCGTACAATGAGCAGTTCTTC. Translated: CASSRTGTAYNEQFF.